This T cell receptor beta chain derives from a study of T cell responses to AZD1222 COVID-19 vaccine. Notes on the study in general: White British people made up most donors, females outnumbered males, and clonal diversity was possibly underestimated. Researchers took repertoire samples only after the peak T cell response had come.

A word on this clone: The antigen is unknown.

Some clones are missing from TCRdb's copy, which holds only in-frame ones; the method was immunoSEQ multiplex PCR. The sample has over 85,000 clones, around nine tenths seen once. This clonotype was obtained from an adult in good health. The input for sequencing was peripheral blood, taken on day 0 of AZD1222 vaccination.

CDR3 residues: CSVVFGPYTGELFF. CDR3 nucleotide sequence: TGCAGCGTTGTTTTCGGACCGTACACCGGGGAGCTGTTTTTT. This sequence joins TRBV29-1 and TRBJ2-2, with D hard to call. The CDR3 loop spans 14 amino acids. V lost 4 bases and J lost 3, with 12 bases in between. CDR1 is SQVTM and CDR2 is ANQGSEA in the germline V gene.